Listed below are T cell receptor beta chains from one sample, sequenced in a study of blood T cells in healthy people across ages. Each CDR3 protein is one row after TCRdb ran MiXCR on the 5' RACE reads. The table shows more than 1,400,000 distinct CDR3 sequences, with approximately 38% occurring only once. What was sequenced was blood. The source is a young woman in good health. Each CDR3 is given with its conserved first and last residue. D genes are given only for firm matches. Only some rows state a clone size, as once, few, many or a class for expanded clones.

CDR3	DNA	size	V	J	D
CATNQKRGGFMNTEAFF	TGTGCCACCAACCAGAAAAGGGGGGGCTTCATGAACACTGAAGCTTTCTTT	-	TRBV15	TRBJ1-1	-
CASRDTGTWGETQYF	TGTGCCAGCAGGGACACCGGGACATGGGGGGAGACCCAGTACTTC	-	TRBV12-3/TRBV12-4	TRBJ2-5	-
CASSPTGRPDTQYF	TGTGCCAGCAGTCCCACTGGGCGCCCAGATACGCAGTATTTT	-	TRBV12-3/TRBV12-4	TRBJ2-3	-
CAGTSGATDTQYF	TGTGCCGGGACTAGCGGGGCCACAGATACGCAGTATTTT	few	TRBV6-1	TRBJ2-3	TRBD2
CASSFVQYEQYF	TGTGCCAGCAGTTTCGTCCAATACGAGCAGTACTTC	few	TRBV12-3/TRBV12-4	TRBJ2-7	-
CAISELGGSGEQFF	TGTGCCATCAGTGAGCTGGGGGGGAGTGGCGAGCAGTTCTTC	-	TRBV10-3	TRBJ2-1	TRBD2
CASSVDKGITRLGEQYF	TGTGCCAGCAGCGTGGATAAAGGGATTACTAGGCTCGGTGAGCAGTACTTC	-	TRBV9	TRBJ2-7	-
CASRDTTGGFGYTF	TGTGCCAGCAGGGACACGACAGGGGGCTTCGGCTACACCTTC	-	TRBV28	TRBJ1-2	TRBD1
CASSLELGGGYEQYF	TGCGCCAGCAGCTTGGAACTCGGAGGGGGGTACGAGCAGTACTTC	-	TRBV5-1	TRBJ2-7	-
CATSVVWGAPWNEQFF	TGTGCCACCAGCGTCGTGTGGGGCGCTCCCTGGAATGAGCAGTTCTTC	few	TRBV15	TRBJ2-1	-
CASSQDGLRGEGRSYEQYF	TGCGCCAGCAGCCAAGATGGGTTGAGGGGGGAGGGCCGTTCCTACGAGCAGTACTTC	few	TRBV4-1	TRBJ2-7	-
CASSGITGPADTQYF	TGTGCCAGCAGTGGGATTACAGGGCCCGCAGATACGCAGTATTTT	-	TRBV2	TRBJ2-3	-
CASSSDLSPGNTQYF	TGTGCCAGCAGCTCGGACTTGTCGCCGGGGAATACGCAGTATTTT	-	TRBV7-9	TRBJ2-3	-
CASNLGDIRELFF	TGTGCCAGCAATTTGGGGGACATCAGGGAGCTGTTTTTT	few	TRBV12-3/TRBV12-4	TRBJ2-2	-
CSVDRQGGGKAFF	TGCAGCGTTGACCGACAGGGAGGGGGAAAAGCTTTCTTT	-	TRBV29-1	TRBJ1-1	TRBD1
CASSPPQVGGGYTF	TGTGCCAGCAGCCCCCCGCAGGTTGGTGGAGGCTACACCTTC	-	TRBV28	TRBJ1-2	-
CASSEQPSYEQYF	TGTGCCAGCAGTGAACAACCGAGCTACGAGCAGTACTTC	many	TRBV6-1	TRBJ2-7	-
CSAIGGSGFDPQHF	TGCAGTGCAATAGGGGGGAGTGGGTTCGATCCCCAGCATTTT	-	TRBV20-1	TRBJ1-5	-
CASSLRDRVEAQYF	TGTGCCAGCAGCCTCCGGGACAGGGTTGAGGCCCAGTACTTC	-	TRBV9	TRBJ2-4	TRBD1
CSAREGAGNTEAFF	TGCAGTGCTAGAGAAGGGGCCGGGAACACTGAAGCTTTCTTT	few	TRBV20-1	TRBJ1-1	-
CASSVGAGMDTEAFF	TGTGCCAGCAGCGTAGGAGCAGGGATGGACACTGAAGCTTTCTTT	-	TRBV9	TRBJ1-1	-
CATRRGSTYEQYF	TGTGCCACCCGGCGGGGGAGCACCTACGAGCAGTACTTC	once	TRBV12-3/TRBV12-4	TRBJ2-7	TRBD2
CASSSGTGELFF	TGTGCCAGCAGTTCAGGGACCGGGGAGCTGTTTTTT	many	TRBV12-3/TRBV12-4	TRBJ2-2	-
CASSLEWGYEQYF	TGTGCCAGCAGTTTAGAATGGGGTTACGAGCAGTACTTC	-	TRBV28	TRBJ2-7	-
CASSQDRTRVGEQYF	TGTGCCAGCAGCCAAGATAGGACTAGAGTCGGCGAGCAGTACTTC	-	TRBV4-2	TRBJ2-7	TRBD2
CASSLRSGGPIYNEQFF	TGTGCCAGCAGCTTACGGAGCGGGGGGCCGATCTACAATGAGCAGTTCTTC	-	TRBV11-1	TRBJ2-1	TRBD2
CASSVLGLEDEQYF	TGCGCCAGCAGCGTATTGGGCCTGGAGGACGAGCAGTACTTC	few	TRBV5-1	TRBJ2-7	-
CASSLELAGVRNEQFF	TGTGCCAGCAGCTTAGAACTAGCTGGAGTGAGGAATGAGCAGTTCTTC	-	TRBV7-9	TRBJ2-1	-
CASSPEYQSNQPQHF	TGCGCCAGCAGCCCCGAGTACCAAAGCAATCAGCCCCAGCATTTT	-	TRBV4-1	TRBJ1-5	-
CATSDHTSGRTDTQYF	TGTGCCACCAGTGACCATACTAGCGGCCGCACAGATACGCAGTATTTT	few	TRBV24-1	TRBJ2-3	TRBD2
CSVEEQGVGSPLHF	TGCAGCGTTGAAGAACAGGGGGTCGGTTCACCCCTCCACTTT	few	TRBV29-1	TRBJ1-6	TRBD1
CAAARGRGANVLTF	TGTGCCGCAGCAAGGGGGCGAGGGGCCAACGTCCTGACTTTC	-	TRBV6-2/TRBV6-3	TRBJ2-6	TRBD1
CATSREGGSSGRYSYNEQFF	TGTGCCACCAGCCGCGAGGGAGGATCTAGCGGGAGATACTCCTACAATGAGCAGTTCTTC	few	TRBV15	TRBJ2-1	TRBD2
CSVESQGKSNEQFF	TGCAGCGTTGAATCGCAGGGGAAGTCGAATGAGCAGTTCTTC	many	TRBV29-1	TRBJ2-1	-
CASSVASVSSYNEQFF	TGTGCCAGCAGTGTCGCTAGCGTGAGCTCCTACAATGAGCAGTTCTTC	-	TRBV6-1	TRBJ2-1	-
CASSATGTSGYNEQFF	TGTGCCAGCAGCGCAACCGGGACTAGCGGATACAATGAGCAGTTCTTC	-	TRBV9	TRBJ2-1	TRBD2
CASSSQAVQETQYF	TGTGCCAGCAGTTCACAAGCGGTCCAAGAGACCCAGTACTTC	-	TRBV6-5	TRBJ2-5	-
CSALEAGVGYNEQYF	TGCAGTGCTCTCGAAGCAGGAGTAGGCTACAATGAGCAGTACTTC	-	TRBV20-1	TRBJ2-7	-
CASSLVHGGTETQYF	TGTGCCAGCAGCTTAGTACACGGAGGAACGGAGACCCAGTACTTC	few	TRBV7-9	TRBJ2-5	-
CSARDESSTDTQYF	TGCAGTGCTAGAGACGAGAGTAGCACAGATACGCAGTATTTT	-	TRBV20-1	TRBJ2-3	-
CASSLSSGTGAFF	TGTGCCAGCAGCTTAAGTAGTGGGACCGGAGCTTTCTTT	few	TRBV7-9	TRBJ1-1	-
CAISELWTGTSSRRNSPPHF	TGTGCCATCAGTGAACTGTGGACAGGGACTTCTTCAAGGAGGAATTCACCCCCCCACTTT	-	TRBV10-3	TRBJ1-6	TRBD1
CAVRGRDTDTQYF	TGTGCCGTACGGGGCAGGGACACAGATACGCAGTATTTT	many	TRBV10-3	TRBJ2-3	-
CASSSTGNYGYTF	TGTGCCAGCAGCTCGACAGGGAACTATGGCTACACCTTC	many	TRBV7-2	TRBJ1-2	TRBD1
CASSLAGGRFGELFF	TGTGCCAGCAGCTTAGCGGGAGGGCGGTTCGGGGAGCTGTTTTTT	-	TRBV12-3/TRBV12-4	TRBJ2-2	TRBD2
CASSPGGGGASNEQYF	TGTGCCAGCAGCCCAGGGGGCGGGGGGGCCTCCAATGAGCAGTACTTC	once	TRBV9	TRBJ2-7	-
CASRGLGESEQYF	TGTGCCAGCAGGGGGCTAGGTGAAAGCGAGCAGTACTTC	few	TRBV6-6	TRBJ2-7	-
CASSYYSGFSEQYF	TGTGCCAGCAGCTACTACTCAGGGTTCTCCGAGCAGTACTTC	-	TRBV2	TRBJ2-7	-
CALPGGDWETQYF	TGTGCCCTACCAGGCGGTGACTGGGAGACCCAGTACTTC	-	TRBV2	TRBJ2-5	-
CASSLFLEQYF	TGTGCCAGCAGTTTATTCCTCGAGCAGTACTTC	-	TRBV27	TRBJ2-7	-
CSARDMGGPYEQYF	TGCAGTGCTAGAGACATGGGGGGGCCCTACGAGCAGTACTTC	-	TRBV20-1	TRBJ2-7	-
CASSLGSGQTGNQPQHF	TGTGCCAGCAGTTTAGGCTCGGGACAGACTGGCAATCAGCCCCAGCATTTT	-	TRBV12-3/TRBV12-4	TRBJ1-5	TRBD1
CASILWTGTNEKLFF	TGTGCCAGCATCCTTTGGACAGGGACTAATGAAAAACTGTTTTTT	-	TRBV2	TRBJ1-4	TRBD1
CASSLILAVSGTDTQYF	TGTGCCAGCAGCTTAATTTTGGCGGTTAGCGGGACAGATACGCAGTATTTT	-	TRBV5-6	TRBJ2-3	TRBD2
CASSQVGQLAGGPYNEQFF	TGCGCCAGCAGCCAAGTGGGTCAGCTGGCGGGAGGGCCCTACAATGAGCAGTTCTTC	-	TRBV4-1	TRBJ2-1	TRBD2
CSASGGEGYTF	TGCAGTGCTAGCGGGGGTGAAGGCTACACCTTC	-	TRBV20-1	TRBJ1-2	-
CVSSPGGQTLGNQPQHF	TGTGTCAGCAGCCCTGGGGGACAGACGCTAGGTAATCAGCCCCAGCATTTT	-	TRBV21-1	TRBJ1-5	-
CASSLLGGVTNYGYTF	TGTGCCAGCAGTTTATTGGGTGGGGTTACTAACTATGGCTACACCTTC	-	TRBV28	TRBJ1-2	-
CASSATSDYEQYF	TGTGCCAGCAGCGCAACAAGTGACTACGAGCAGTACTTC	-	TRBV9	TRBJ2-7	-